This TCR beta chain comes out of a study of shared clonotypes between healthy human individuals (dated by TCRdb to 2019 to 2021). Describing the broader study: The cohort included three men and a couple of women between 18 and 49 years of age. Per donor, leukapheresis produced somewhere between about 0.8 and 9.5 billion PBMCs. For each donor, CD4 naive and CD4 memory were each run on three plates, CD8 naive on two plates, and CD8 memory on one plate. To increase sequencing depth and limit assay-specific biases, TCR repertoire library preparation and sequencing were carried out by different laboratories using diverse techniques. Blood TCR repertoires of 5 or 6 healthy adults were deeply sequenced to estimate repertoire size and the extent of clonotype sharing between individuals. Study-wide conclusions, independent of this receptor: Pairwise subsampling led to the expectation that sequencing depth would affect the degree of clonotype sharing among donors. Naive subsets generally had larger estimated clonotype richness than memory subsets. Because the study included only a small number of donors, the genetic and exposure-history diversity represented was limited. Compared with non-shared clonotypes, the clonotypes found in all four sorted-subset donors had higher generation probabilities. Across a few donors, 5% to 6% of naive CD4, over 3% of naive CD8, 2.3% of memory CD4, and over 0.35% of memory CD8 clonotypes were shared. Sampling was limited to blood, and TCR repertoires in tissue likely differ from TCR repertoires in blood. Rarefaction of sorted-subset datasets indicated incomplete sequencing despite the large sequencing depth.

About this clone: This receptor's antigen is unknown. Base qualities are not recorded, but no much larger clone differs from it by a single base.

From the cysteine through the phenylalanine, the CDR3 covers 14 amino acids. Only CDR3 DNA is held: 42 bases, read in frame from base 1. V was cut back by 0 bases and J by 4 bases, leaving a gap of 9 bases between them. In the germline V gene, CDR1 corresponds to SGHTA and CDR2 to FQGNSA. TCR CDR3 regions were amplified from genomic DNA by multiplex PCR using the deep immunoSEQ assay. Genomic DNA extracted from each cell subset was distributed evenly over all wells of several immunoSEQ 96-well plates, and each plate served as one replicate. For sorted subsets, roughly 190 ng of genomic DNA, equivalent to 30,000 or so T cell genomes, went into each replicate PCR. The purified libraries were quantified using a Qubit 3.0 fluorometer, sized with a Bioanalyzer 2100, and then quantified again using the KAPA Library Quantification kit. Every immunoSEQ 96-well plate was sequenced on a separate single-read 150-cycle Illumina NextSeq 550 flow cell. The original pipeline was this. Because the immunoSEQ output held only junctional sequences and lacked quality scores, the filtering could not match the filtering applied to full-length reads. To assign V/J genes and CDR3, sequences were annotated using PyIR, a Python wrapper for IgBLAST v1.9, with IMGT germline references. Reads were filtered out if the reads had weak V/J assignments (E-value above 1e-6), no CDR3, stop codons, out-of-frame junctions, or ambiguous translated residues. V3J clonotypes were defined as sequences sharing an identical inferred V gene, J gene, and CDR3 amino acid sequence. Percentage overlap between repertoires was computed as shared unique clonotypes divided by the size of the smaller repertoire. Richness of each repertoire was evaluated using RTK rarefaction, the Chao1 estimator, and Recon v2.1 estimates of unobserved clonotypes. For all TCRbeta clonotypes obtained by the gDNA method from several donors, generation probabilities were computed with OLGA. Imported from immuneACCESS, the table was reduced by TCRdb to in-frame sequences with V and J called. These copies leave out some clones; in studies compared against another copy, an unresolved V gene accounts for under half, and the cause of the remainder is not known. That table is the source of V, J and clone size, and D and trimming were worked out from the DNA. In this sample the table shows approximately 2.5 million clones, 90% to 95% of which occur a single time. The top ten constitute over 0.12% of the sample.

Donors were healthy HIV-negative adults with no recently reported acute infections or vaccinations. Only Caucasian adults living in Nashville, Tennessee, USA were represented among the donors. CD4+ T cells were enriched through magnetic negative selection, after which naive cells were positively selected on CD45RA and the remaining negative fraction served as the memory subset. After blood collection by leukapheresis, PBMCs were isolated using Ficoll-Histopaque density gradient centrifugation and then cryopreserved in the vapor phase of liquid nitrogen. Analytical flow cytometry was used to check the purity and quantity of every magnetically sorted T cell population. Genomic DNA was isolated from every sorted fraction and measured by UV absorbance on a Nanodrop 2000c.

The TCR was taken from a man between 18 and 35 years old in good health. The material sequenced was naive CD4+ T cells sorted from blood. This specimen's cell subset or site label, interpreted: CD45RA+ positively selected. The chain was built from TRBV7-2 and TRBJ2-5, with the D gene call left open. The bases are TGTGCCAGCAGCTTAGCTGGACGGCCAGAGACCCAGTACTTC. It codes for CASSLAGRPETQYF.